Given below is one T cell receptor (beta chain) in context. Its target is not known. An end of the junction does not agree with germline; a read error may underlie this. Germline CDR1 is SGHAT and CDR2 is FQNNGV. The CDR3 runs to 15 residues. TCRdb reanalysed the 5' RACE reads using MiXCR and keeps one entry per CDR3 protein. The sample records a few hundred thousand distinct CDR3 sequences, more than 9% being singletons. The data originate from a study of identical twins. General study results and limits: The more abundant beta clonotypes in cord blood had fewer insertions, and memory repertoires did not show this. Twin-shared out-of-frame alpha sequences were enriched for low generation probability.

This sample also belongs to another study, concerning yellow fever vaccine responses in identical twins.

Sequenced: PBMCs. J is TRBJ1-5 and V is TRBV11-2, with a possible D match to TRBD1 (6 bases). The sequence derives from a woman aged 18-35 years in good health. CDR3 nucleotide sequence: TGTGCCAGCAACTTAGATTCAGGGGGCAATCAGCCCCAGCATTTT. This gives the protein CASNLDSGGNQPQHF.